What follows are 21 T cell receptor beta chains derived from one specimen sequenced in a study of human T cells and chemical hapten exposure (dated by TCRdb to the early 2020s). The time point label, read with the paper, signifies: pre-sensitization, week 0. The sample's treatment or condition label is to be understood as: therapeutic diphenylcyclopropenone sensitization with weekly scalp DPC. Libraries were made using RACE. Data came from a NextSeq 500. TCRdb handled the public reads itself, with Q25 trimming in fastp and clone calling in MiXCR, and kept productive beta chains. For every CDR3 protein sequence, its rows merge into one entry that carries the most common genes and DNA. For this sample there are 95,000 to 150,000 distinct CDR3 sequences; about 13% appear just once. The ten largest clones represent 2.8% of the sample. The material sequenced was whole blood, taken in connection with sensitization to the hapten diphenylcyclopropenone (DPC). The receptors shown here come from a young woman with alopecia areata. Some clones in this sample may be carry-over from other donors' samples.

This clonotype came up a few times. The gene calls are TRBV7-9 and TRBJ1-4; D possibly corresponds to TRBD1 (5 bases). In germline, CDR1 is SEHNR, CDR2 FQNEAQ (reference sequence). Trimming pared 1 base from V and 8 bases from J, leaving 17 bases between. The CDR3 sequence is 16 residues long. CDR3 sequence: CASSLEGTHGMEKLFF. CDR3 DNA sequence: TGTGCCAGCAGCTTAGAGGGGACCCATGGTATGGAAAAACTGTTTTTT.

This sequence joins TRBV15 and TRBJ2-3; TRBD2 is a possible D gene (5 bases). Looked up from germline, CDR1 is LNHNV and CDR2 is YYDKDF (reference sequence). Trimming pared 3 bases from V and 8 bases from J, leaving 12 bases between. The CDR3 is made up of 13 amino acids. The CDR3 sequence is CATSREELGTQYF. Here the CDR3 DNA reads TGTGCCACCAGCAGGGAGGAGTTAGGTACGCAGTATTTT.

This clonotype was detected ten times or more. The chain couples TRBV29-1 to TRBJ1-1, with a possible D match to TRBD1 (6 bases). Between the trimmed V and J ends, which lost 5 bases and 0 bases, there was a span of 13 bases. The CDR3 has 14 amino acids. Germline CDR1 SQVTM, CDR2 ANQGSEA. CDR3 sequence reads: CSVNPGQLNTEAFF. The DNA of the CDR3 is TGCAGCGTTAATCCGGGACAATTGAACACTGAAGCTTTCTTT.

This clonotype was detected only a few times. The chain links TRBV6-2 or TRBV6-3 to TRBJ2-1; 10 positions agree with TRBD2. The CDR3 consists of 12 residues. CDR1 is MNHEY and CDR2 is SVGEGT in the germline V gene. V shed 8 bases and J 15 bases; nucleotides not matched to a gene: 10. In DNA, the CDR3 is TGTGCCAGCCGCAATAGCGGGGGGCCGCCGTTCTTC. Translated, it gives CASRNSGGPPFF.

This chain uses TRBV5-5 with TRBJ1-5; tentatively, D is TRBD1 (6 bases). Trimming removed 4 bases at V and 1 base at J, with 12 bases between. This CDR3 comprises 15 residues. The germline V gene has CDR1 SGHKS and CDR2 YYEKEE (reference sequence). The CDR3 region is CASSHIGGSNQPQHF. In nucleotides, the CDR3 is TGTGCCAGCAGCCACATAGGGGGGAGCAATCAGCCCCAGCATTTT. Variable domain in full (rest from reference TRBV5-5 and TRBJ1-5): DAGVTQSPTHLIKTRGQQVTLRCSPISGHKSVSWYQQVLGQGPQFIFQYYEKEERGRGNFPDRFSARQFPNYSSELNVNALLLGDSALYLCASSHIGGSNQPQHFGDGTRLSIL.

The V and J genes are TRBV28 and TRBJ2-7, with 7 bases identical to TRBD1. With V trimmed by 6 bases and J by 0 bases, 8 bases remained unmatched. The CDR3 loop spans 15 amino acids. In germline, CDR1 is MDHEN, CDR2 SYDVKM. The CDR3 is CASSQPGTVSYEQYF. CDR3 nucleotide sequence: TGTGCCAGCAGCCAACCAGGGACAGTCTCCTACGAGCAGTACTTC.

This clonotype showed up just a few times. The chain is built from TRBV4-3 and TRBJ2-7; the D gene is possibly TRBD2 (6 bases). V gave up 0 bases and J gave up 1 base, with 10 bases separating them. The germline CDR1 and CDR2 sequences are LGHNA and YSLEER. This CDR3 comprises 15 residues. Written as DNA, the CDR3 is TGCGCCAGCAGCCAAGACCCCGGACTATCCTACGAGCAGTACTTC. This sequence encodes CASSQDPGLSYEQYF.

This clonotype was counted between two and nine times. The chain joins TRBV7-2 to TRBJ2-5, with 7 bases aligning to TRBD1. J was trimmed by 8 bases and V by 4 bases; bases with no gene match: 10. This CDR3 comprises 14 residues. The germline V gene encodes CDR1 SGHTA and CDR2 FQGNSA. The CDR3: CASSSREGGITQYF. Written as DNA, the CDR3 is TGTGCCAGCAGCTCCCGGGAAGGGGGCATTACCCAGTACTTC.

This clonotype has just a few counts. The chain joins TRBV6-5 to TRBJ1-4, with D possibly being TRBD1 (5 bases). V shed 0 bases and J shed 4 bases, with 6 bases lying between them. CDR3 size: 14 residues. CDR1 is MNHEY, CDR2 SVGAGI, per germline. CDR3 coding DNA: TGTGCCAGCAGTTACTCGGGGGGTAATGAAAAACTGTTTTTT. It is translated as CASSYSGGNEKLFF.

This clonotype was found many times. The V gene is TRBV5-4, the J gene TRBJ2-7, with 9 bases identical to TRBD2. CDR3 length: 15 amino acids. Germline V gives CDR1 SGHNT, CDR2 YYREEE (reference sequence). The V gene end was trimmed by 3 bases and the J gene end by 2 bases; junction bases not matched to a gene: 6. CDR3 sequence reads: CASSSRLAVPYEQYF. CDR3 in DNA: TGTGCCAGCAGCTCTAGACTAGCGGTGCCCTACGAGCAGTACTTC.

The chain carries TRBV19 and TRBJ1-6; D gene uncertain. With 11 bases removed from V and 0 bases from J, the gap between germline ends came to 5 bases. CDR1 and CDR2 from the germline V gene are LNHDA and SQIVND (reference sequence). The CDR3 has 12 amino acids. The CDR3 bases are TGTGCCGCAGGCTCCTATAATTCACCCCTCCACTTT. Residues: CAAGSYNSPLHF.

The chain recombines TRBV5-1 with TRBJ2-1; D may be TRBD1 or TRBD2 (5 bases each). This CDR3 is 14 amino acids long. Germline-derived CDR1 and CDR2 are SGHRS and YFSETQ. V dropped 3 bases and J dropped 6 bases, with 13 bases sitting between them. The CDR3 nucleotides read TGCGCCAGCAGCTCCGGGGCTACGCTCAATGAGCAGTTCTTC. Protein: CASSSGATLNEQFF.

There are a few counts of this clonotype. This chain connects TRBV7-2 to TRBJ2-1; 13 bases are a match to TRBD2. This CDR3 spans 15 amino acids. The V and J ends lost 6 bases and 6 bases, in that order; junction bases with no gene match: 5. Per germline, CDR1 SGHTA and CDR2 FQGNSA. CDR3 nucleotide sequence: TGTGCCAGCAGGGTCGGACTAGCGGGGGCCAATGAGCAGTTCTTC. It yields the protein CASRVGLAGANEQFF.

To note about this clonotype: This clone may be a read error of a much larger clone one base away. The V call is TRBV6-1, the J call TRBJ1-2; 8 positions agree with TRBD1. This CDR3 comprises 14 residues. Germline V CDR1 and CDR2: MNHNS, SASEGT. The CDR3 loop is CASSDAGGDYVYTF. The CDR3 DNA sequence: TGTGCCAGCAGTGATGCAGGGGGCGACTATGTCTACACCTTC.

This clonotype was observed many times. This sequence joins TRBV20-1 and TRBJ1-1; D unresolved. The CDR3 is made up of 15 amino acids. V gave up 3 bases and J gave up 0 bases, with 14 bases separating them. CDR1 is DFQATT, CDR2 SNEGSKA, per germline (reference sequence). The CDR3 DNA reads as TGCAGTGCTAGGCGGGCAGGTATCATGAACACTGAAGCTTTCTTT. Protein: CSARRAGIMNTEAFF.

There are many counts of this clonotype. The chain recombines TRBV7-9 with TRBJ2-5; D possibly corresponds to TRBD2 (6 bases). This CDR3 contains 16 residues. V dropped 4 bases and J dropped 5 bases, with 20 bases sitting between them. Looked up from germline, CDR1 is SEHNR and CDR2 is FQNEAQ (reference sequence). CDR3 DNA: TGTGCCAGCAGCTCCAGATTCGCGGGGCAGAGGGAGACCCAGTACTTC. Translated, it gives CASSSRFAGQRETQYF.

CDR3 nucleotides: TGTGCCAGCAGCTTCAACAATGAGCAGTTCTTC. Its translation is CASSFNNEQFF. This chain links TRBV7-2 with TRBJ2-1; D gene unclear. CDR1 and CDR2 from the germline V gene are SGHTA and FQGNSA. The CDR3 has 11 amino acids. Trimming took off 3 bases at V and 5 bases at J, with 2 bases between the two ends.

This chain connects TRBV27 to TRBJ2-5; no clear D. Germline V gene sequence: CDR1 MNHEY, CDR2 SMNVEV (reference sequence). This CDR3 has 16 amino acids. Trimming pared 0 bases from V and 5 bases from J, leaving 16 bases between. CDR3 in DNA: TGTGCCAGCAGTTTATCCGGTGACCAAAACGGGGAGACCCAGTACTTC. It yields the protein CASSLSGDQNGETQYF.

The chain uses TRBV6-1 and TRBJ2-2; TRBD1 is a possible D gene (6 bases). Trimming removed 5 bases at V and 5 bases at J, with 12 bases between. The germline V gene has CDR1 MNHNS and CDR2 SASEGT. This CDR3 spans 14 amino acids. The CDR3 sequence is CASSKQGWTGELFF. The CDR3 DNA reads TGTGCCAGCAGTAAACAGGGTTGGACCGGGGAGCTGTTTTTT.

This clonotype was recorded at least ten times. V is TRBV11-1 and J is TRBJ2-1; tentatively, D is TRBD2 (6 bases). The CDR3 is made up of 15 amino acids. Trimming shortened V by 3 bases and J by 6 bases, and 15 bases separated the two germline ends. Germline V CDR1 and CDR2: SGHAT, FQDESV (reference sequence). CDR3 loop: CASSFGGARGNEQFF. CDR3 DNA: TGTGCCAGCAGCTTCGGGGGAGCAAGGGGCAATGAGCAGTTCTTC.

This clonotype showed up just a few times. J is TRBJ2-3 and V is TRBV25-1; D is undetermined. The CDR3 spans 13 residues. Germline CDR1 and CDR2: MGHDK and SYGVNS. The V gene lost 4 bases and the J gene lost 5 bases, with 10 bases spanning the gap. CDR3 DNA sequence: TGTGCCAGCAGTGTCCCTTACTTAGATACGCAGTATTTT. This translates into CASSVPYLDTQYF.